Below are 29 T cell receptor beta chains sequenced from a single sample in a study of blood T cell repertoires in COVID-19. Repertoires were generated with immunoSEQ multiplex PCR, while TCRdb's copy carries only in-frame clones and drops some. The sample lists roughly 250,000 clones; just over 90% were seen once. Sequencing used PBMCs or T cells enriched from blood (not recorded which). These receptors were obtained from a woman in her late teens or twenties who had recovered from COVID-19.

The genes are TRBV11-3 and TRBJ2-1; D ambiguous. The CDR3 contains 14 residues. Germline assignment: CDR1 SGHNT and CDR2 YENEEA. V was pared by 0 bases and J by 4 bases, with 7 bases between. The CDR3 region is CASSLDRLYNEQFF. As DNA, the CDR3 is TGTGCCAGCAGCTTAGATCGACTTTACAATGAGCAGTTCTTC.

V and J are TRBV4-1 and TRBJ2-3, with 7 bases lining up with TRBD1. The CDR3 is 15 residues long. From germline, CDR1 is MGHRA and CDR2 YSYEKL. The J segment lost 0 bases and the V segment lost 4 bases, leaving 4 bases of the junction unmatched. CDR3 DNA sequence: TGCGCCAGCAGCCTGACAGGGACCAGCACAGATACGCAGTATTTT. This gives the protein CASSLTGTSTDTQYF.

CDR3 coding DNA: TGTGCCAGCAGCTTAGACAGGGGGCAGGATGGCTACACCTTC. Protein product: CASSLDRGQDGYTF. This chain uses TRBV7-2 with TRBJ1-2, with TRBD1 matching over 9 bases. The ends lost 1 base at V and 6 bases at J; junction bases unmatched: 3. The CDR3 consists of 14 residues. Germline CDR1 reads SGHTA; CDR2 reads FQGNSA.

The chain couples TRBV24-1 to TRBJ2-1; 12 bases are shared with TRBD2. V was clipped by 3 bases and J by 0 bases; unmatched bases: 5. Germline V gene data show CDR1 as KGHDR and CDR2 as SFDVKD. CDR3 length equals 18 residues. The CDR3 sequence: CATSDGTSGRSSYNEQFF. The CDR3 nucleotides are TGTGCCACCAGTGATGGGACTAGCGGGCGGAGCTCCTACAATGAGCAGTTCTTC.

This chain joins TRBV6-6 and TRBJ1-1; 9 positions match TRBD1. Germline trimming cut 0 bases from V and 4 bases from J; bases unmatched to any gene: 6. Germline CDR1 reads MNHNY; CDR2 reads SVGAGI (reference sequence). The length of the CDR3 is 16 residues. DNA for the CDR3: TGTGCCAGCAGTTACTCGAGGACAGGGGTTTTCACTGAAGCTTTCTTT. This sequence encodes CASSYSRTGVFTEAFF.

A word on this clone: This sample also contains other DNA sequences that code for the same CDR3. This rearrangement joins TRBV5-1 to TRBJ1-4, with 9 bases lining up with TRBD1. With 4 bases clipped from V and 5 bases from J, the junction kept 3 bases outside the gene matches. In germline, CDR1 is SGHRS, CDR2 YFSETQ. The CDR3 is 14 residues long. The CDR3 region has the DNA TGCGCCAGCAGCGGGGGGACAGGGAATGAAAAACTGTTTTTT. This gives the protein CASSGGTGNEKLFF.

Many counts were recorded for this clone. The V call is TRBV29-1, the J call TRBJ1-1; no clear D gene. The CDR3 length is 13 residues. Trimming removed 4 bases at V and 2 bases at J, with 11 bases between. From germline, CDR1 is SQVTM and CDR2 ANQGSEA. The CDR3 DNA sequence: TGCAGCGTTGCTGAGAGCCTTAACACTGAAGCTTTCTTT. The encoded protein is CSVAESLNTEAFF.

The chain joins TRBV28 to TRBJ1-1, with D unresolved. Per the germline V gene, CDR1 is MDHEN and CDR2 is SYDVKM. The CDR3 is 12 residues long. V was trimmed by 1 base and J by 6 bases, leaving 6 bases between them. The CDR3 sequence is CASSLSLPEAFF. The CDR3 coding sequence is TGTGCCAGCAGTTTATCTCTTCCTGAAGCTTTCTTT.

The CDR3 loop is CASSQGAPGIRAGYTF. CDR3 in DNA: TGCGCCAGCAGCCAAGGCGCACCGGGAATTCGGGCGGGCTACACCTTC. J is TRBJ1-2 and V is TRBV4-1; no firm D call. The CDR3 is 16 residues long. Looked up from germline, CDR1 is MGHRA and CDR2 is YSYEKL. V was shortened by 1 base and J by 8 bases, with 20 bases between the two germline ends.

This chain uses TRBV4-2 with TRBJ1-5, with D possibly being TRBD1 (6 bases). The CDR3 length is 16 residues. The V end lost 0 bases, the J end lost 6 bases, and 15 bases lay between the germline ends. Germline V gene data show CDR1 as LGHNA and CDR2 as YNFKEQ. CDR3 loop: CASSQEVIQGSQPQHF. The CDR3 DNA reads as TGTGCCAGCAGCCAAGAAGTAATACAGGGTAGTCAGCCCCAGCATTTT.

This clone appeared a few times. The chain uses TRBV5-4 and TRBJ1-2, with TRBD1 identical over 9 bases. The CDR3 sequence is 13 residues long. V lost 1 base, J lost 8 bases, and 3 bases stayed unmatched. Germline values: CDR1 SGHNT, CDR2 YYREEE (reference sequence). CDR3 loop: CASSLRQGGGYTF. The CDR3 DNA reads TGTGCCAGCAGCTTGAGACAGGGGGGAGGCTACACCTTC.

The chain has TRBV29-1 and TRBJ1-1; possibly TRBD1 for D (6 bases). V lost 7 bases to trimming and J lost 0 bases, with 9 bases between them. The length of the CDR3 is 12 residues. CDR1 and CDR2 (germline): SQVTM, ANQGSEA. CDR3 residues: CSGGHLNTEAFF. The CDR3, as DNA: TGCAGCGGGGGACACCTGAACACTGAAGCTTTCTTT.

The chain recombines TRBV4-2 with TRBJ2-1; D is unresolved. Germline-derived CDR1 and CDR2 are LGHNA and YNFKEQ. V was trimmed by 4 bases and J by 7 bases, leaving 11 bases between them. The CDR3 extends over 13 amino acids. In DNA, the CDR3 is TGTGCCAGCAGCCTTCCCCCCAGGAATGAGCAGTTCTTC. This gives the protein CASSLPPRNEQFF.

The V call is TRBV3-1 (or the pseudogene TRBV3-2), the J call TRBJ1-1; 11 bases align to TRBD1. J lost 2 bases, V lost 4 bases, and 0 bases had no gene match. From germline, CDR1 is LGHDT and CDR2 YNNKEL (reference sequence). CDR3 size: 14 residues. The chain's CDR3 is CASSRTGGNTEAFF. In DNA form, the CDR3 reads TGTGCCAGCAGCCGGACAGGGGGCAACACTGAAGCTTTCTTT.

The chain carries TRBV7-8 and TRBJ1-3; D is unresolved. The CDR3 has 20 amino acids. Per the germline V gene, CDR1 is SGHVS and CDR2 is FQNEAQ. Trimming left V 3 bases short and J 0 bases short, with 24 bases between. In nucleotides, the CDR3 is TGTGCCAGCAGCTTTAACCCGGGAGACCCCCTTATGAGCTCTGGAAACACCATATATTTT. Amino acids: CASSFNPGDPLMSSGNTIYF.

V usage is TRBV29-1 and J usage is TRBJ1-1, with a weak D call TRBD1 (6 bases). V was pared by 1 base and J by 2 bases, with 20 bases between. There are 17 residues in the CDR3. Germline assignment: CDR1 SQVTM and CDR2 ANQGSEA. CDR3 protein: CSVEGGSGDKLNTEAFF. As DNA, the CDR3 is TGCAGCGTTGAAGGTGGGTCAGGGGATAAGTTAAACACTGAAGCTTTCTTT.

The CDR3 is CASSLASGSTDTQYF. CDR3 DNA: TGCGCCAGCAGCTTAGCTAGCGGGAGCACAGATACGCAGTATTTT. This sequence joins TRBV5-1 and TRBJ2-3; 8 bases map to TRBD2. With 2 bases clipped from V and 0 bases from J, the junction kept 2 bases outside the gene matches. CDR3 length: 15 residues. The germline CDR1 and CDR2 sequences are SGHRS and YFSETQ. Full variable domain (outside the CDR3, taken from reference TRBV5-1 and TRBJ2-3): KAGVTQTPRYLIKTRGQQVTLSCSPISGHRSVSWYQQTPGQGLQFLFEYFSETQRNKGNFPGRFSGRQFSNSRSEMNVSTLELGDSALYLCASSLASGSTDTQYFGPGTRLTVL.

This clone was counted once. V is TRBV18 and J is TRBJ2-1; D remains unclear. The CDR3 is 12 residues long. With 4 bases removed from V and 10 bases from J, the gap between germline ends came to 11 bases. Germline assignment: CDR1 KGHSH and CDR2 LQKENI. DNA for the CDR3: TGTGCCAGCTCACAGAGCGTTAGCGAGCAGTTCTTC. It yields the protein CASSQSVSEQFF. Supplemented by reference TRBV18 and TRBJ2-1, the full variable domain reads NAGVMQNPRHLVRRRGQEARLRCSPMKGHSHVYWYRQLPEEGLKFMVYLQKENIIDESGMPKERFSAEFPKEGPSILRIQQVVRGDSAAYFCASSQSVSEQFFGPGTRLTVL.

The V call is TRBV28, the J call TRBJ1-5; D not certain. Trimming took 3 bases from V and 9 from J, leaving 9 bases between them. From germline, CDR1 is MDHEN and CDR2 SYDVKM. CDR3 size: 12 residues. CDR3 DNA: TGTGCCAGCAGTTTGAGGAAAGGGCCCCAGCATTTT. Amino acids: CASSLRKGPQHF. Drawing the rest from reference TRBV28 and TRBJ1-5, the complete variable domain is DVKVTQSSRYLVKRTGEKVFLECVQDMDHENMFWYRQDPGLGLRLIYFSYDVKMKEKGDIPEGYSVSREKKERFSLILESASTNQTSMYLCASSLRKGPQHFGDGTRLSIL.

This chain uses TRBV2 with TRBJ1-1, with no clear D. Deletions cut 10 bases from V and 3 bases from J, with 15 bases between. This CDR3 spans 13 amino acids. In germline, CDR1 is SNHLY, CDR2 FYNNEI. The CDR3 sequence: CANSGLWDTEAFF. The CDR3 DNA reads TGTGCCAACTCGGGGTTGTGGGACACTGAAGCTTTCTTT.

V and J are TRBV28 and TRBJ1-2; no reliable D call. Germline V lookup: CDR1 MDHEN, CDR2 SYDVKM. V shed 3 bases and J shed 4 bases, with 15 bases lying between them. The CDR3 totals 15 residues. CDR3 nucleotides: TGTGCCAGCAGTTTTAGGGAGAGTAAAGGCTATGGCTACACCTTC. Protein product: CASSFRESKGYGYTF.

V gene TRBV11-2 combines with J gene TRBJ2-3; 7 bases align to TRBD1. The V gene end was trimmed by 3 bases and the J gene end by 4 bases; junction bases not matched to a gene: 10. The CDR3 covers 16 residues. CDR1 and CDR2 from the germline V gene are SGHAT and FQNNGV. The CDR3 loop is CASSLRQGFHADTQYF. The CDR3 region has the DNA TGTGCCAGCAGCTTGAGACAGGGCTTCCACGCAGATACGCAGTATTTT. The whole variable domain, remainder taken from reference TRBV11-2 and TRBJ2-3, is EAGVAQSPRYKIIEKRQSVAFWCNPISGHATLYWYQQILGQGPKLLIQFQNNGVVDDSQLPKDRFSAERLKGVDSTLKIQPAKLEDSAVYLCASSLRQGFHADTQYFGPGTRLTVL.

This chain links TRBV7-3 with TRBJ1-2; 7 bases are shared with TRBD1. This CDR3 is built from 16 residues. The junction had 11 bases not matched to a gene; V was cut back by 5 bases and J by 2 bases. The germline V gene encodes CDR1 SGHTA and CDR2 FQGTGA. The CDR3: CASSPGTATPNYGYTF. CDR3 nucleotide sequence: TGTGCCAGCAGCCCCGGGACAGCGACTCCGAACTATGGCTACACCTTC.

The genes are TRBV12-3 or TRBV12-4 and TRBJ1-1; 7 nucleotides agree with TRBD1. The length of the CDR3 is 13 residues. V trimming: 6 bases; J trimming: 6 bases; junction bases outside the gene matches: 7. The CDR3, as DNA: TGTGCCAGCAGATTACAGGGGATCCCTGAAGCTTTCTTT. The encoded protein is CASRLQGIPEAFF.

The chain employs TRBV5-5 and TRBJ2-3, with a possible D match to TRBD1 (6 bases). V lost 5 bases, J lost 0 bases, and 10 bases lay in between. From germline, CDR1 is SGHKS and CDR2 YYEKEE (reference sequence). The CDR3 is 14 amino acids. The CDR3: CASRNRASTDTQYF. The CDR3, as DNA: TGTGCCAGCAGAAACAGGGCTAGCACAGATACGCAGTATTTT.

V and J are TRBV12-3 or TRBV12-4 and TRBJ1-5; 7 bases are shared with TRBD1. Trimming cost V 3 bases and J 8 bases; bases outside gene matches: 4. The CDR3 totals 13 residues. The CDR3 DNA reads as TGTGCCAGCAGTTTGACAGGGTCGGAGCCCCAGCATTTT. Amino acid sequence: CASSLTGSEPQHF.

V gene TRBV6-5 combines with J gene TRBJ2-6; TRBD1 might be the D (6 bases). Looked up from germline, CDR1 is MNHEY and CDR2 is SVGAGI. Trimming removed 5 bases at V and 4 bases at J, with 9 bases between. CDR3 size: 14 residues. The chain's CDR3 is CASSPGAGANVLTF. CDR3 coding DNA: TGTGCCAGCAGTCCAGGGGCAGGGGCCAACGTCCTGACTTTC.

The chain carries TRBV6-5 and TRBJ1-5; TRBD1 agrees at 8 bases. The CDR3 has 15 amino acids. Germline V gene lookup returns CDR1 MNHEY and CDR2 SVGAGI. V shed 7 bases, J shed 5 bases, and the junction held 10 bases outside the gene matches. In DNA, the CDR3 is TGTGCCAGCACCCCGCGGGCAGGGGGCGATCAGCCCCAGCATTTT. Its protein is CASTPRAGGDQPQHF.

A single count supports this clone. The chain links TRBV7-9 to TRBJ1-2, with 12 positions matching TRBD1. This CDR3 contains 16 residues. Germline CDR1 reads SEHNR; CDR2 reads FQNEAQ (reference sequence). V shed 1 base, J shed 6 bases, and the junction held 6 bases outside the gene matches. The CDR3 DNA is TGTGCCAGCAGCTTAGGACCGGGACAGGGGGCCCATGGCTACACCTTC. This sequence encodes CASSLGPGQGAHGYTF.